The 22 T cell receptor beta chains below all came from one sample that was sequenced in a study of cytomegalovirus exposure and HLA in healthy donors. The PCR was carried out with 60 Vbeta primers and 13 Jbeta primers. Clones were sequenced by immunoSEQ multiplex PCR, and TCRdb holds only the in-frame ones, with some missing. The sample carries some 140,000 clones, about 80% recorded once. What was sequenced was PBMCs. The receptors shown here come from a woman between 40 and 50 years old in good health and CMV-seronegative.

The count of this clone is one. This CDR3 reads CASGGAGGSTDTQYF. The CDR3 bases are TGCGCCAGCGGCGGGGCAGGGGGCTCCACAGATACGCAGTATTTT. The gene calls are TRBV10-2 and TRBJ2-3, with 8 bases fitting TRBD1. The CDR3 sequence is 15 residues long. Per germline, CDR1 WSHSY and CDR2 SAAADI. Losses at the gene ends were 8 bases for V and 2 bases for J; bases not matched to a gene: 9.

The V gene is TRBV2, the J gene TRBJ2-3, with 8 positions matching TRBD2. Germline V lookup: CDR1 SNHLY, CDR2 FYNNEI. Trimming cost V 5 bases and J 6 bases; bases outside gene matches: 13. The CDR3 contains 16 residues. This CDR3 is CASSPAREGRTDTQYF. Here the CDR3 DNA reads TGTGCCAGCAGTCCCGCCCGGGAGGGGAGGACGGATACGCAGTATTTT.

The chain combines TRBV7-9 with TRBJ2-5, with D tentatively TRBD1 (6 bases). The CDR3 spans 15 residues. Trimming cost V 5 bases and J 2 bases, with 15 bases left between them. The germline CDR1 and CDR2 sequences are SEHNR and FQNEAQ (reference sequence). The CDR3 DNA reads TGTGCCAGCAGCGAGGAGTATAGGGGGCAAGAGACCCAGTACTTC. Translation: CASSEEYRGQETQYF. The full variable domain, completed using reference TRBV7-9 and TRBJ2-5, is DTGVSQNPRHKITKRGQNVTFRCDPISEHNRLYWYRQTLGQGPEFLTYFQNEAQLEKSRLLSDRFSAERPKGSFSTLEIQRTEQGDSAMYLCASSEEYRGQETQYFGPGTRLLVL.

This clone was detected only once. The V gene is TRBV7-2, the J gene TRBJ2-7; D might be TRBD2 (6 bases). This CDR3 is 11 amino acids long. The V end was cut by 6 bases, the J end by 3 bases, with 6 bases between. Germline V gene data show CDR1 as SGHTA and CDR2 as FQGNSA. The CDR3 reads CASRGGYEQYF. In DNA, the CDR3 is TGTGCCAGCAGGGGGGGCTACGAGCAGTACTTC.

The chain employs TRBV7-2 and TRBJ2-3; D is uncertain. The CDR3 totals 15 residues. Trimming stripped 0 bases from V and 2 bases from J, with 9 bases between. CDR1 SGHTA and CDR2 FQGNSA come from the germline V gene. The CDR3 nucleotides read TGTGCCAGCAGCTTAGCGCGCGCGAACACAGATACGCAGTATTTT. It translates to CASSLARANTDTQYF.

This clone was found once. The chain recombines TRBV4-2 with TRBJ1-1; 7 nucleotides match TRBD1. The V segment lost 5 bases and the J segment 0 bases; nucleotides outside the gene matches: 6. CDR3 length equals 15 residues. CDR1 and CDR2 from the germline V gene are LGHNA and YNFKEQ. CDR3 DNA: TGTGCCAGCAGCAGTCGGGACAGTTTGAACACTGAAGCTTTCTTT. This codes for CASSSRDSLNTEAFF.

CDR3: CASKGASGVQETQYF. In DNA, the CDR3 is TGTGCCAGCAAGGGGGCTAGCGGGGTCCAAGAGACCCAGTACTTC. This chain connects TRBV2 to TRBJ2-5; TRBD2 matches at 9 bases. This CDR3 spans 15 amino acids. The V gene's germline CDR1 is SNHLY and CDR2 FYNNEI. V dropped 7 bases and J dropped 1; count of bases not matched to a gene: 7.

The CDR3 DNA sequence: TGTGCCAGCAGCTTTAGTCAGGAATACTATGGCTACACCTTC. Amino acids: CASSFSQEYYGYTF. The chain has TRBV11-2 and TRBJ1-2; D is unresolved. In germline, CDR1 is SGHAT, CDR2 FQNNGV. This CDR3 has 14 amino acids. The ends were cut back, 3 bases at V and 3 bases at J, with 11 bases in the middle.

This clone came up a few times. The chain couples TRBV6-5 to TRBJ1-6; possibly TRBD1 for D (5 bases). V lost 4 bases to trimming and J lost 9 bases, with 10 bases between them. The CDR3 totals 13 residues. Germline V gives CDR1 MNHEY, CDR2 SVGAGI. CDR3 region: CASSWRGGSPLHF. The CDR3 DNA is TGTGCCAGCAGTTGGAGGGGAGGTTCACCCCTCCACTTT.

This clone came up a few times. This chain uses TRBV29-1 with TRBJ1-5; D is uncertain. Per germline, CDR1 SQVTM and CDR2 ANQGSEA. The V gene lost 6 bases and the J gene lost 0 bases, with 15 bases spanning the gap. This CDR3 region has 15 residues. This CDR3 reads CSVLPGPGSNQPQHF. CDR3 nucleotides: TGCAGCGTCCTACCGGGTCCTGGTAGCAATCAGCCCCAGCATTTT.

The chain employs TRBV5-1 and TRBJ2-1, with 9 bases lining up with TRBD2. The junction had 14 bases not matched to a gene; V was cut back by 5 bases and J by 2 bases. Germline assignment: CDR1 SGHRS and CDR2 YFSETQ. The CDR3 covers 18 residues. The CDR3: CASSREGTLAGTYNEQFF. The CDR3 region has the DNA TGCGCCAGCAGTCGCGAGGGGACCCTAGCGGGAACCTACAATGAGCAGTTCTTC.

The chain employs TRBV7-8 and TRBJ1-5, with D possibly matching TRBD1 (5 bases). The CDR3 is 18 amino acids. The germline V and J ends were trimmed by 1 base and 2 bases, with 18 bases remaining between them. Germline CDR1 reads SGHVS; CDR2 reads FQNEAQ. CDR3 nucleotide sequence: TGTGCCAGCAGCTTAGGGGGCAGGACCCCTGGAGGCAATCAGCCCCAGCATTTT. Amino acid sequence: CASSLGGRTPGGNQPQHF. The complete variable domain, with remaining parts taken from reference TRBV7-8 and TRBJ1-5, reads GAGVSQSPRYKVAKRGQDVALRCDPISGHVSLFWYQQALGQGPEFLTYFQNEAQLDKSGLPSDRFFAERPEGSVSTLKIQRTQQEDSAVYLCASSLGGRTPGGNQPQHFGDGTRLSIL.

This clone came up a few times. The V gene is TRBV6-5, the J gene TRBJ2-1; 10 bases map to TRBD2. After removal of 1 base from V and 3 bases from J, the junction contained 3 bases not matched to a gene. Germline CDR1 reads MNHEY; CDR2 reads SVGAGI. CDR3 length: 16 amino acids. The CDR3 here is CASSYFSGRRYNEQFF. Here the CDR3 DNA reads TGTGCCAGCAGTTACTTTAGCGGGAGGCGCTACAATGAGCAGTTCTTC.

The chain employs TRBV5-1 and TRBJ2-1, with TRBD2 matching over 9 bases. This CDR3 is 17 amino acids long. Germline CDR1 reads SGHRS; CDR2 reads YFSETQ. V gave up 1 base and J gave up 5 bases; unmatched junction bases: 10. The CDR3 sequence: CASSLRPSGNRDNEQFF. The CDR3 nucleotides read TGCGCCAGCAGCTTGAGGCCTAGCGGGAATAGGGACAATGAGCAGTTCTTC.

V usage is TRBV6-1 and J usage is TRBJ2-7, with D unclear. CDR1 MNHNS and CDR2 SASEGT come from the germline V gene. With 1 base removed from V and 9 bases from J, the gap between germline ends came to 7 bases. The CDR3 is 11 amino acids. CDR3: CASSEGAAQYF. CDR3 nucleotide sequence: TGTGCCAGCAGTGAAGGGGCTGCGCAGTACTTC.

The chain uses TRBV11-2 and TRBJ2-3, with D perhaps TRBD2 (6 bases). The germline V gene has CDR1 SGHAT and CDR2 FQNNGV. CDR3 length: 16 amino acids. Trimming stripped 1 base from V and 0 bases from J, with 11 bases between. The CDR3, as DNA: TGTGCCAGCAGCTTAGGGGGACTGGCTAGCACAGATACGCAGTATTTT. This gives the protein CASSLGGLASTDTQYF. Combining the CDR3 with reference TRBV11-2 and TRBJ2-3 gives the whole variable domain EAGVAQSPRYKIIEKRQSVAFWCNPISGHATLYWYQQILGQGPKLLIQFQNNGVVDDSQLPKDRFSAERLKGVDSTLKIQPAKLEDSAVYLCASSLGGLASTDTQYFGPGTRLTVL.

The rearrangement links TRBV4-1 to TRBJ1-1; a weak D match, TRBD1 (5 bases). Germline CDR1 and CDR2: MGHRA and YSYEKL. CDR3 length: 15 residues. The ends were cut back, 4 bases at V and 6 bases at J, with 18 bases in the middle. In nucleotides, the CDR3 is TGCGCCAGCAGCCTTCCCGGGGGGGGAACGGCTGAAGCTTTCTTT. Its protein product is CASSLPGGGTAEAFF.

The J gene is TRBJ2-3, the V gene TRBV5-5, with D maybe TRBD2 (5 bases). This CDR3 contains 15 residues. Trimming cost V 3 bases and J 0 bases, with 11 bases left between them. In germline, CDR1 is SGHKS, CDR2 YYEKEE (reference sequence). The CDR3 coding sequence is TGTGCCAGCAGCTCAGGTGGGAGTAGCACAGATACGCAGTATTTT. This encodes CASSSGGSSTDTQYF.

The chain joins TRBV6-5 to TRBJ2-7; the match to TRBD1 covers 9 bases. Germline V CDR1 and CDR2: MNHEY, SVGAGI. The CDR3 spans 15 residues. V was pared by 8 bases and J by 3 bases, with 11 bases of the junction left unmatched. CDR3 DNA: TGTGCCAGCGAAACCGGGACAGGGCTATTCTACGAGCAGTACTTC. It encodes CASETGTGLFYEQYF.

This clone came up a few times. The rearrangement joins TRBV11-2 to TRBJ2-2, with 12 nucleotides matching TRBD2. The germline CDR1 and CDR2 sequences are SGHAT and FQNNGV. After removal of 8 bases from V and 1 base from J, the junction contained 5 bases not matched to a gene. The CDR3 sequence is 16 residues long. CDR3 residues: CASGATSGRNTGELFF. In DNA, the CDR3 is TGTGCCAGCGGGGCGACTAGCGGGAGGAACACCGGGGAGCTGTTTTTT. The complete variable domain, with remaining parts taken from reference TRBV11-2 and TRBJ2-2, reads EAGVAQSPRYKIIEKRQSVAFWCNPISGHATLYWYQQILGQGPKLLIQFQNNGVVDDSQLPKDRFSAERLKGVDSTLKIQPAKLEDSAVYLCASGATSGRNTGELFFGEGSRLTVL.

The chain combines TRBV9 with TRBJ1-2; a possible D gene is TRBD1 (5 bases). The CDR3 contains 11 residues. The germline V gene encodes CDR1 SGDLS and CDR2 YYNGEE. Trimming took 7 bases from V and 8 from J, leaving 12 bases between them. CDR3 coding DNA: TGTGCCAGCGGAAGGGGCGGCGGCTACACCTTC. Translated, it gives CASGRGGGYTF.

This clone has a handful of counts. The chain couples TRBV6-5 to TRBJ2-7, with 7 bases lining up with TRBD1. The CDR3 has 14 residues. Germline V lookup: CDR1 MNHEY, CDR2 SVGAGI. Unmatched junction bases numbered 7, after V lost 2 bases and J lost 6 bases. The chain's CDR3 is CASSYPAYRGEQYF. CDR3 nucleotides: TGTGCCAGCAGTTACCCTGCTTACAGGGGCGAGCAGTACTTC.